This T cell receptor (beta chain) derives from a study of T-cell memory formation after mild COVID-19. Study at large: Largely donor-specific sequence clusters came from two donors. Study-level points and caveats: A second wave expanding day 15 to 37 was CD4+-biased; contracting clones were balanced.

Using its own MiXCR run on the 5' RACE reads, TCRdb lists one record per CDR3 protein. The sample yields 40,000 to 60,000 distinct CDR3 sequences, about 7.3% seen once. In its sample, this clonotype was seen a few times. Its antigen remains unidentified. With 7 bases removed from V and 0 bases from J, the gap between germline ends came to 12 bases. The CDR3 spans 14 residues. The sample taken for sequencing was PBMCs or a T cell subset sorted from them (not recorded which). The sequence was obtained from a man aged 18 to 30 who had mild COVID-19 (a few samples of this study predate the infection). Cell type and time point are not known. The chain is built from TRBV12-3 or TRBV12-4 and TRBJ1-1, with D unresolved. In nucleotides, the CDR3 is TGTGCCAGCAACTCGCGGAGGATGAACACTGAAGCTTTCTTT. Protein: CASNSRRMNTEAFF.